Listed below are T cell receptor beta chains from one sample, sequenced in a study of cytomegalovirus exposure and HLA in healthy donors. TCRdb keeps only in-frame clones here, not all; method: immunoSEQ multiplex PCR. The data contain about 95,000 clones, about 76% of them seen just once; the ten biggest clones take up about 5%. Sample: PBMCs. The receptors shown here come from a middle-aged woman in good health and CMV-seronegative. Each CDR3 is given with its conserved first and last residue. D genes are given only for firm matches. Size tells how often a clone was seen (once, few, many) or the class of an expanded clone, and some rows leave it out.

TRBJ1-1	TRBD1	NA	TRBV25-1	TGTGCCAGCAGATTGACAGGGGCCACTGAAGCTTTCTTT	CASRLTGATEAFF
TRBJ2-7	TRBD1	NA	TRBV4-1	TGCGCCAGCAGCCCCCCGGGACAGGGCTACGAGCAGTACTTC	CASSPPGQGYEQYF
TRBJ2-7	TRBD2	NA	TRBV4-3	TGCGCCAGCAGCCAAGCTAGCGGGGGGTCCTACGAGCAGTACTTC	CASSQASGGSYEQYF
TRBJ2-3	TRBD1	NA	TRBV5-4	TGTGCCAGCAGCTCAGACAGGGGTAGCACAGATACGCAGTATTTT	CASSSDRGSTDTQYF
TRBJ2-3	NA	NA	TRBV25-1	TGTGCCAGCAGTCAGGAACAGATTAGGGATACGCAGTATTTT	CASSQEQIRDTQYF
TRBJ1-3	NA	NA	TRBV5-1	TGCGCCAGCAGCACAACAGGGTCCACCGCTGGAAACACCATATATTTT	CASSTTGSTAGNTIYF
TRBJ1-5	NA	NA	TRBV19	TGTGCCAGTTCAAGGCGGCCAGCAACCCTCAATCAGCCCCAGCATTTT	CASSRRPATLNQPQHF
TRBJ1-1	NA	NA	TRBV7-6	TGTGCCAGCAGCTATTCGTTGAACACTGAAGCTTTCTTT	CASSYSLNTEAFF
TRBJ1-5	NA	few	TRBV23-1	TGCGCCAGCAGCCTACAGGGCCGTAGCAATCAGCCCCAGCATTTT	CASSLQGRSNQPQHF
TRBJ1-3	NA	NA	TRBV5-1	TGCGCCAGCAGCTTGGATCCGGGTGATGGAAACACCATATATTTT	CASSLDPGDGNTIYF
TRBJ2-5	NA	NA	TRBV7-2	TGTGCCAGCAGCTTAGCGTTTGGGCTACAAGAGACCCAGTACTTC	CASSLAFGLQETQYF
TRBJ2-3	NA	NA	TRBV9	TGTGCCAGCAGCCCCCCCAGGGGCGCAACTAGGGATACGCAGTATTTT	CASSPPRGATRDTQYF
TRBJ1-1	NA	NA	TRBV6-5	TGTGCCAGCAGTTACTCGAGCTTTTCTGAAGCTTTCTTT	CASSYSSFSEAFF
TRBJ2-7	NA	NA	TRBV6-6	TGTGCCAGCAGCCGATCCTACCTAGAGTCCGAGCAGTACTTC	CASSRSYLESEQYF
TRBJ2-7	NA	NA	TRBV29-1	TGCAGCGTAGCGACCAACCGCAAGCAGTACTTC	CSVATNRKQYF
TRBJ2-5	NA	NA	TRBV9	TGTGCCAGCAGCGTAGGGGGCAGTCAAGAGACCCAGTACTTC	CASSVGGSQETQYF
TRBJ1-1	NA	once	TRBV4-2	TGTGCCAGCAGATCAGGGCATGAAGCTTTCTTT	CASRSGHEAFF